The TCR beta chain described here comes from a study of blood T cell repertoires in COVID-19. Assay used: immunoSEQ multiplex PCR; TCRdb lists only in-frame clones, some missing. The data hold roughly 570,000 clones, with roughly 89% observed a single time. The CDR3 extends over 15 amino acids. Germline values: CDR1 LGHDT, CDR2 YNNKEL (reference sequence). With V trimmed by 4 bases and J by 1 base, 7 bases remained unmatched. Specimen: peripheral blood. V gene TRBV3-1 (or the pseudogene TRBV3-2) combines with J gene TRBJ2-7; 7 bases line up with TRBD1. The sequence was obtained from a woman in her forties or fifties with COVID-19, enrolled during active disease. CDR3 protein: CASSLLQGSSYEQYF. CDR3 coding DNA: TGTGCCAGCAGCCTACTACAGGGGAGTTCCTACGAGCAGTACTTC.